This is a list of T cell receptor beta chains from one sample in a study of tumor-infiltrating lymphocytes in primary liver carcinoma. TCRdb re-derived calls from the multiplex PCR reads in MiXCR, one entry per CDR3 protein. The sample shows 150,000 to 200,000 distinct CDR3 sequences, roughly three fifths of them seen only once. Sequenced: peripheral blood. Receptors were obtained from a man aged 35 to 55 with primary liver carcinoma and hepatitis B virus infection. The CDR3 runs from the conserved cysteine through the conserved F or W. Each record gives: CDR3 protein, CDR3 DNA, J gene, clone size, D gene, V gene. D genes are given only for firm matches. Where a row states a size, it is once, few, many or the class of an expanded clone; other rows omit it.

CDR3 protein: CASSSTPSSGGNYEQYF
CDR3 DNA: TGTGCCAGCAGCTCCACCCCCTCTAGCGGGGGGAACTACGAGCAGTACTTC
J gene: TRBJ2-7
clone size: many
D gene: TRBD2
V gene: TRBV11-2

CDR3 protein: CASSQGTGMFGTIYF
CDR3 DNA: TGTGCCAGCAGCCAAGGTACAGGGATGTTTGGCACCATATATTTT
J gene: TRBJ1-3
clone size: few
D gene: -
V gene: TRBV14

CDR3 protein: CASSMTVLTEAFF
CDR3 DNA: TGTGCCAGCAGTATGACAGTGTTGACTGAAGCTTTCTTT
J gene: TRBJ1-1
clone size: -
D gene: -
V gene: TRBV12-3/TRBV12-4

CDR3 protein: CASSLERGGGNEQFF
CDR3 DNA: TGTGCCAGCAGCTTAGAAAGGGGGGGTGGCAATGAGCAGTTCTTC
J gene: TRBJ2-1
clone size: many
D gene: -
V gene: TRBV11-2

CDR3 protein: CSVLLVDGTDTQYF
CDR3 DNA: TGCAGCGTTCTTCTTGTGGATGGCACAGATACGCAGTATTTT
J gene: TRBJ2-3
clone size: -
D gene: -
V gene: TRBV29-1

CDR3 protein: CASSAGANTGELFF
CDR3 DNA: TGTGCCAGCAGTGCAGGGGCGAACACCGGGGAGCTGTTTTTT
J gene: TRBJ2-2
clone size: -
D gene: -
V gene: TRBV6-4

CDR3 protein: CASSNRQGHNEQFF
CDR3 DNA: TGTGCCAGCTCCAACCGGCAGGGCCACAATGAGCAGTTCTTC
J gene: TRBJ2-1
clone size: many
D gene: -
V gene: TRBV11-2

CDR3 protein: CASSQGWGQPQNF
CDR3 DNA: TGTGCCAGCAGCCAAGGATGGGGCCAGCCCCAGAATTTT
J gene: TRBJ1-5
clone size: -
D gene: -
V gene: TRBV4-2

CDR3 protein: CSVTGQGPGVAFF
CDR3 DNA: TGCAGCGTGACGGGACAGGGACCGGGGGTAGCTTTCTTT
J gene: TRBJ1-1
clone size: -
D gene: TRBD1
V gene: TRBV29-1

CDR3 protein: CASSLGTVNYGYTF
CDR3 DNA: TGTGCCAGCAGTTTGGGGACAGTAAACTATGGCTACACCTTC
J gene: TRBJ1-2
clone size: -
D gene: TRBD1
V gene: TRBV12-3/TRBV12-4

CDR3 protein: CASSQSGWTEAFF
CDR3 DNA: TGTGCCAGCAGTCAATCAGGGTGGACTGAAGCTTTCTTT
J gene: TRBJ1-1
clone size: -
D gene: -
V gene: TRBV12-3/TRBV12-4

CDR3 protein: CASSSPSGTSYEQYF
CDR3 DNA: TGTGCCAGCAGTTCTCCTAGCGGGACCTCCTACGAGCAGTACTTC
J gene: TRBJ2-7
clone size: -
D gene: TRBD2
V gene: TRBV6-5